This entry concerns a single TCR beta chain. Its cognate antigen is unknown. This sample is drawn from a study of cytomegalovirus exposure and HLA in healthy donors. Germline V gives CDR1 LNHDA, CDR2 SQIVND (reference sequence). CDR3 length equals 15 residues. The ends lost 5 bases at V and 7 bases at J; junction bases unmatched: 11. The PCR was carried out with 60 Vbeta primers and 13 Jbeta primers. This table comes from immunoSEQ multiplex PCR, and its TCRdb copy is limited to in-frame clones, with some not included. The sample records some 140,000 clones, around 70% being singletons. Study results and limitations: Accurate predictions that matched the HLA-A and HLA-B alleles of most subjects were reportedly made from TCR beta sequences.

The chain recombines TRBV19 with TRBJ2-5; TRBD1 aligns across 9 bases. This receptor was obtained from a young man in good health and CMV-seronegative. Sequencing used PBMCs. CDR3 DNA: TGTGCCAGTAGTGAACTAAGGGACAGGGATGGGACCCAGTACTTC. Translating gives CASSELRDRDGTQYF.